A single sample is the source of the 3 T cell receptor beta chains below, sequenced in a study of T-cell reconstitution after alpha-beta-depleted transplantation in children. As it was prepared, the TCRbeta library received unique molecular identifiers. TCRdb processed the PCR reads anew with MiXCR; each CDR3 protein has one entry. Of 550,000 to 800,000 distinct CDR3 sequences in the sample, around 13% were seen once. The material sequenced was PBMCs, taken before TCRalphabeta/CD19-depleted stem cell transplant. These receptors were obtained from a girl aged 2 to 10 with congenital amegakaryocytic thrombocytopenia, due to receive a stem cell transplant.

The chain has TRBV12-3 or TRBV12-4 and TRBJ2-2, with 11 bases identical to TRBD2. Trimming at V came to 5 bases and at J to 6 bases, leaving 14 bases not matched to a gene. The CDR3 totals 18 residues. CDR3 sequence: CASSPAPRLAGLAGELFF. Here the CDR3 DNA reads TGTGCCAGCAGTCCAGCGCCGCGACTAGCGGGATTAGCCGGGGAGCTGTTTTTT.

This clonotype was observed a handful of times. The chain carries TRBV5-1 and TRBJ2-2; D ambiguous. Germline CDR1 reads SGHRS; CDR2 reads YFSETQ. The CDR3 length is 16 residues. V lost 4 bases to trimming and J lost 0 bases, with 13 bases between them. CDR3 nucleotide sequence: TGCGCCAGCAGCCTCAGCCTCTACTCGAACACCGGGGAGCTGTTTTTT. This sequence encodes CASSLSLYSNTGELFF.

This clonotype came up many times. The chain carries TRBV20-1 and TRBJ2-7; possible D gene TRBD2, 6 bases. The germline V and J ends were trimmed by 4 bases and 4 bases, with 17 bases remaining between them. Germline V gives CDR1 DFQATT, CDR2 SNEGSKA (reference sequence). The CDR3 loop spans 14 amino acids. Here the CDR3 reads CSAIPLAPRYEQYF. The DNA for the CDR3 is TGCAGTGCTATCCCTCTAGCGCCCCGTTACGAGCAGTACTTC.